The 31 T cell receptor beta chains below all came from one sample that was sequenced in a study of Graves' ophthalmopathy and Graves' hyperthyroidism. The TCR beta CDR3 regions underwent amplification from RNA transcripts. HTBI primers primed a first-round RT-PCR, and a second-round multiplex PCR followed. TCRdb re-called the multiplex PCR reads with MiXCR, one entry per CDR3 protein. The sample yields roughly 220,000 distinct CDR3 sequences, 45% to 55% seen once. Sample: peripheral blood. The receptor source for this set is an adult man with Graves' ophthalmopathy.

This clonotype was seen a handful of times. The genes are TRBV10-3 and TRBJ2-7; D unclear. Trimming cost V 5 bases and J 3 bases, with 17 bases left between them. This CDR3 is 15 amino acids long. Germline assignment: CDR1 ENHRY and CDR2 SYGVKD. CDR3 residues: CAISLGVDTNYEQYF. CDR3 sequence (DNA): TGTGCCATCAGTCTAGGAGTCGATACGAACTACGAGCAGTACTTC.

The V call is TRBV7-2, the J call TRBJ2-7, with TRBD1 as a possible D gene (7 bases). CDR1 is SGHTA and CDR2 is FQGNSA in the germline V gene. V was shortened by 2 bases and J by 4 bases, with 15 bases between the two germline ends. The CDR3 is 15 amino acids. The CDR3 protein is CASSLSGGGNYEQYF. CDR3 sequence (DNA): TGTGCCAGCAGCTTAAGCGGAGGGGGCAATTACGAGCAGTACTTC.

This clonotype was picked up a small number of times. The rearrangement uses TRBV7-2 and TRBJ2-7, with 9 bases matching TRBD1. The CDR3 totals 15 residues. Trimming took 5 bases from V and 2 from J; bases not matched to a gene: 7. Germline V gene data show CDR1 as SGHTA and CDR2 as FQGNSA. In nucleotides, the CDR3 is TGTGCCAGCAGCATCCCGGGACAGGGAACCTACGAGCAGTACTTC. Its translation: CASSIPGQGTYEQYF.

The chain employs TRBV20-1 and TRBJ2-7; D remains unclear. Looked up from germline, CDR1 is DFQATT and CDR2 is SNEGSKA (reference sequence). V was pared by 6 bases and J by 0 bases, with 6 bases between. CDR3 size: 11 residues. The CDR3 bases are TGCAGTGCCCGGAGCTCCTACGAGCAGTACTTC. This translates into CSARSSYEQYF.

J is TRBJ1-4 and V is TRBV7-2, with D tentatively TRBD1 (5 bases). This CDR3 spans 16 amino acids. Trimming cost V 5 bases and J 7 bases, with 20 bases left between them. Looked up from germline, CDR1 is SGHTA and CDR2 is FQGNSA. In DNA, the CDR3 is TGTGCCAGCAGCCCCCGGGCAGGGAAAGGAGGTGAAAAACTGTTTTTT. Its translation is CASSPRAGKGGEKLFF.

V usage is TRBV20-1 and J usage is TRBJ2-7, with TRBD2 matching 12 bases. With 3 bases clipped from V and 0 bases from J, the junction kept 6 bases outside the gene matches. The CDR3 has 16 residues. Germline V gene sequence: CDR1 DFQATT, CDR2 SNEGSKA (reference sequence). CDR3 protein: CSASRLAGGLSYEQYF. The CDR3 DNA reads TGCAGTGCTAGTCGTCTAGCGGGGGGGCTCTCCTACGAGCAGTACTTC.

The chain uses TRBV6-5 and TRBJ1-3; D remains ambiguous. Germline V gene lookup returns CDR1 MNHEY and CDR2 SVGAGI. The CDR3 runs to 16 residues. Trimming removed 7 bases at V and 0 bases at J, with 16 bases between. In nucleotides, the CDR3 is TGTGCCAGCACCCTTAGGGCACCTCACTCTGGAAACACCATATATTTT. This sequence encodes CASTLRAPHSGNTIYF.

This clonotype was found a few times. J is TRBJ2-7 and V is TRBV29-1, with 8 bases identical to TRBD1. CDR3 length: 12 residues. Germline assignment: CDR1 SQVTM and CDR2 ANQGSEA. The V segment lost 7 bases and the J segment 5 bases; nucleotides outside the gene matches: 7. The CDR3 sequence: CSAMGQANEQYF. CDR3 DNA sequence: TGCAGCGCAATGGGACAGGCGAACGAGCAGTACTTC.

This clonotype was observed a handful of times. The chain has TRBV2 and TRBJ1-2; D is unclear. The CDR3 is 13 residues long. CDR1 is SNHLY and CDR2 is FYNNEI in the germline V gene. V lost 6 bases and J lost 2, with 10 bases in between. The CDR3 loop is CASREAGNYGYTF. In nucleotides, the CDR3 is TGTGCCAGCAGGGAGGCGGGAAACTATGGCTACACCTTC.

This rearrangement joins TRBV29-1 to TRBJ1-2; perhaps TRBD1 as D (6 bases). CDR1 and CDR2 from the germline V gene are SQVTM and ANQGSEA. The length of the CDR3 is 11 residues. The V end lost 8 bases, the J end lost 3 bases, and 10 bases lay between the germline ends. The CDR3, as DNA: TGCAGCCTCAGGACAGACTATGGCTACACCTTC. Translated: CSLRTDYGYTF.

This clonotype turned up a few times. This chain joins TRBV12-3 or TRBV12-4 and TRBJ2-7; no definite D call. The length of the CDR3 is 16 residues. V lost 4 bases, J lost 9 bases, and 25 bases lay in between. The CDR3 region is CASSYASNRGPGGQYF. The CDR3 coding sequence is TGTGCCAGCAGTTACGCTTCGAACCGCGGCCCCGGCGGGCAGTACTTC.

The rearrangement joins TRBV29-1 to TRBJ2-5; 7 bases align to TRBD1. Per germline, CDR1 SQVTM and CDR2 ANQGSEA. This CDR3 has 13 amino acids. V trimming: 6 bases; J trimming: 0 bases; junction bases outside the gene matches: 4. CDR3 sequence: CSVAGTDQETQYF. CDR3 sequence (DNA): TGCAGCGTGGCCGGGACAGACCAAGAGACCCAGTACTTC.

The CDR3 loop reads CSVDEGTGSAYEQYF. In DNA, the CDR3 is TGCAGCGTTGACGAGGGGACAGGGAGCGCCTACGAGCAGTACTTC. This chain uses TRBV29-1 with TRBJ2-7; 9 nucleotides match TRBD1. The V and J ends lost 3 bases and 2 bases, in that order; junction bases with no gene match: 8. This CDR3 contains 15 residues. Looked up from germline, CDR1 is SQVTM and CDR2 is ANQGSEA.

This sequence joins TRBV24-1 and TRBJ2-7; 7 positions agree with TRBD1. The CDR3 runs to 15 residues. With V trimmed by 2 bases and J by 2 bases, 5 bases remained unmatched. Germline V gene lookup returns CDR1 KGHDR and CDR2 SFDVKD. CDR3 nucleotides: TGTGCCACCAGTGATTATCGAGGACAGGCCTACGAGCAGTACTTC. Amino acid sequence: CATSDYRGQAYEQYF.

The chain combines TRBV9 with TRBJ2-3, with D perhaps matching TRBD1 (5 bases). From germline, CDR1 is SGDLS and CDR2 YYNGEE. V was clipped by 2 bases and J by 6 bases, with 10 bases between them. The CDR3 runs to 13 residues. This CDR3 is CASSVVPGDTQYF. The CDR3 DNA is TGTGCCAGCAGCGTCGTTCCAGGGGATACGCAGTATTTT. Full variable domain (missing parts from reference TRBV9 and TRBJ2-3): DSGVTQTPKHLITATGQRVTLRCSPRSGDLSVYWYQQSLDQGLQFLIQYYNGEERAKGNILERFSAQQFPDLHSELNLSSLELGDSALYFCASSVVPGDTQYFGPGTRLTVL.

The chain employs TRBV2 and TRBJ2-7; D gene uncertain. From germline, CDR1 is SNHLY and CDR2 FYNNEI. The CDR3 contains 11 residues. Trimming stripped 7 bases from V and 3 bases from J, with 7 bases between. CDR3 sequence reads: CASMGYYEQYF. CDR3 sequence (DNA): TGTGCCAGCATGGGGTACTACGAGCAGTACTTC.

The CDR3 is CASSLAAGVNTEAFF. The DNA of the CDR3 is TGTGCCAGCAGCTTGGCGGCAGGAGTGAACACTGAAGCTTTCTTT. This chain links TRBV7-9 with TRBJ1-1; D ambiguous. The length of the CDR3 is 15 residues. The V end lost 3 bases, the J end lost 0 bases, and 11 bases lay between the germline ends. Germline loops: CDR1 SEHNR, CDR2 FQNEAQ (reference sequence).

This clonotype was recorded at least ten times. This chain joins TRBV7-2 and TRBJ1-2, with D perhaps matching TRBD1 (5 bases). The CDR3 sequence is 13 residues long. Germline CDR1 and CDR2: SGHTA and FQGNSA. V was trimmed by 7 bases and J by 6 bases, leaving 15 bases between them. This CDR3 reads CASTRSQGDGYTF. In nucleotides, the CDR3 is TGTGCCAGCACCCGGTCCCAGGGTGATGGCTACACCTTC.

This clonotype has a handful of counts. V is TRBV7-8 and J is TRBJ1-1, with no clear D. Germline-derived CDR1 and CDR2 are SGHVS and FQNEAQ. V lost 2 bases, J lost 5 bases, and 9 bases lay in between. The CDR3 extends over 13 amino acids. CDR3 in DNA: TGTGCCAGCAGCTTAAAAGAATGGACTGAAGCTTTCTTT. This gives the protein CASSLKEWTEAFF.

This clonotype has a handful of counts. The chain couples TRBV7-2 to TRBJ2-5; D possibly matches TRBD1 or TRBD2 (5 bases each). Germline V gene sequence: CDR1 SGHTA, CDR2 FQGNSA. This CDR3 is 13 amino acids long. The V gene lost 1 base and the J gene lost 5 bases, with 8 bases spanning the gap. CDR3 residues: CASSLVRDETQYF. The DNA of the CDR3 is TGTGCCAGCAGCTTAGTTAGGGACGAGACCCAGTACTTC.

There are a few counts of this clonotype. This rearrangement joins TRBV7-9 to TRBJ1-1; possible D gene TRBD1, 5 bases. V lost 5 bases to trimming and J lost 0 bases, with 10 bases between them. Germline V gene data show CDR1 as SEHNR and CDR2 as FQNEAQ (reference sequence). This CDR3 is 14 amino acids long. DNA of the CDR3: TGTGCCAGCAGCATCGGGACGGTGAACACTGAAGCTTTCTTT. Protein: CASSIGTVNTEAFF.

DNA for the CDR3: TGTGCCAGCAGCTTAGGAGGTAATTTCTACGAGCAGTACTTC. Protein product: CASSLGGNFYEQYF. This chain joins TRBV7-2 and TRBJ2-7; D is undetermined. The germline V gene encodes CDR1 SGHTA and CDR2 FQGNSA. Trimming took 1 base from V and 3 from J, leaving 10 bases between them. The CDR3 has 14 residues.

This clonotype has more than one count but fewer than ten. Here the CDR3 DNA reads TGTGCCAGCAGCTTACTGGTACAGTCAGAAGGGGCCAACGTCCTGACTTTC. Translating it yields CASSLLVQSEGANVLTF. V is TRBV7-9 and J is TRBJ2-6; D is uncertain. Per germline, CDR1 SEHNR and CDR2 FQNEAQ (reference sequence). V was shortened by 2 bases and J by 4 bases, with 15 bases between the two germline ends. The CDR3 covers 17 residues.

This clonotype was seen more than once but under ten times. This rearrangement joins TRBV7-2 to TRBJ2-7; D gene unclear. CDR3 length: 12 residues. Trimming shortened V by 5 bases and J by 6 bases, and 11 bases separated the two germline ends. Germline CDR1 is SGHTA and CDR2 is FQGNSA. CDR3 in amino acids: CASSLMGSEQYF. CDR3 coding DNA: TGTGCCAGCAGCCTTATGGGGTCCGAGCAGTACTTC.

This clonotype appeared a single time. The V gene is TRBV7-9, the J gene TRBJ2-1; TRBD1 aligns across 8 bases. CDR1 is SEHNR and CDR2 is FQNEAQ in the germline V gene (reference sequence). J gave up 4 bases and V 4 bases, and 6 bases lay outside the gene matches. CDR3 length: 15 amino acids. The CDR3 DNA reads TGTGCCAGCAGCTCCGCGACAGGGGATTACAATGAGCAGTTCTTC. Translating it yields CASSSATGDYNEQFF.

In this sample, this clonotype turned up a few times. This chain joins TRBV12-3 or TRBV12-4 and TRBJ1-1; D might be TRBD1 (5 bases). This CDR3 comprises 14 residues. V was trimmed by 3 bases and J by 5 bases, leaving 13 bases between them. The CDR3 protein is CASSLGDLRTEAFF. Written as DNA, the CDR3 is TGTGCCAGCAGTTTGGGGGACCTCCGGACTGAAGCTTTCTTT.

The chain uses TRBV2 and TRBJ1-4; unclear D gene. Germline CDR1 reads SNHLY; CDR2 reads FYNNEI. This CDR3 is 14 amino acids long. The V end was cut by 6 bases, the J end by 0 bases, with 8 bases between. DNA for the CDR3: TGTGCCAGCAGGCCCGTTGCAACTAATGAAAAACTGTTTTTT. Amino acid sequence: CASRPVATNEKLFF.

The genes are TRBV7-4 and TRBJ1-5; perhaps TRBD1 as D (5 bases). The germline gives CDR1 SGHVT, CDR2 SQSDAQ. The CDR3 has 15 residues. The V gene lost 5 bases and the J gene lost 0 bases, with 11 bases spanning the gap. This CDR3 reads CASSHRQYSNQPQHF. As DNA, the CDR3 is TGTGCCAGCAGCCACCGACAGTATAGCAATCAGCCCCAGCATTTT.

For this clonotype: Relative to the germline gene, one junction end is altered; a read error may explain this. The chain recombines TRBV12-5 with TRBJ1-1; the D gene is possibly TRBD1 (6 bases). The CDR3 consists of 13 residues. Germline V CDR1 and CDR2: LGHNT, FRNRAP. In DNA, the CDR3 is TGTGCCAGCAGCTTGGGTTGGGACACCGAAGCTTTCTTT. Translation: CASSLGWDTEAFF.

The chain recombines TRBV6-5 with TRBJ2-5; 7 bases line up with TRBD1. This CDR3 contains 14 residues. Germline V gene lookup returns CDR1 MNHEY and CDR2 SVGAGI. The V segment lost 5 bases and the J segment 3 bases; nucleotides outside the gene matches: 6. CDR3 in DNA: TGTGCCAGCAGTGGACAGGAATTGGAAGAGACCCAGTACTTC. It is translated as CASSGQELEETQYF.

This clonotype appeared a few times. The chain is built from TRBV20-1 and TRBJ2-5, with TRBD2 identical over 15 bases. J lost 1 base, V lost 0 bases, and 6 bases had no gene match. Germline V gene lookup returns CDR1 DFQATT and CDR2 SNEGSKA (reference sequence). The CDR3 contains 18 residues. The CDR3 sequence is CSARDPGLAGGSQETQYF. In DNA form, the CDR3 reads TGCAGTGCTAGAGATCCGGGACTAGCGGGGGGAAGCCAAGAGACCCAGTACTTC.